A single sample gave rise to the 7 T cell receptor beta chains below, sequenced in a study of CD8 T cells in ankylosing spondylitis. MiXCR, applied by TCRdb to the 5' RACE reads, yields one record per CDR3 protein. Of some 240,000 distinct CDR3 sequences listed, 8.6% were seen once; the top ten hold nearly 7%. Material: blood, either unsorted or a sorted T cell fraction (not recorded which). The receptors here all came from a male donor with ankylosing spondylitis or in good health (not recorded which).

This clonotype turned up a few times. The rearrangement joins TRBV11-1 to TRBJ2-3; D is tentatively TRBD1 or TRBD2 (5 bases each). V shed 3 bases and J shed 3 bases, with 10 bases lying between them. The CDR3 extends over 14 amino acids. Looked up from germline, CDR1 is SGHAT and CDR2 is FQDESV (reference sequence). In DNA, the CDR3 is TGTGCCAGCAGCTTGGGACGCCGAACAGATACGCAGTATTTT. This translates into CASSLGRRTDTQYF.

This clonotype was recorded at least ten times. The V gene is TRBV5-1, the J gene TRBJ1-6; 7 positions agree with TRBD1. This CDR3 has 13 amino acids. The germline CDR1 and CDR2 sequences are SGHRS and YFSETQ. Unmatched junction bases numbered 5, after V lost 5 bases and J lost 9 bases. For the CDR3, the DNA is TGCGCCAGCAGAGGGACAGATAGTTCACCCCTCCACTTT. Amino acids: CASRGTDSSPLHF.

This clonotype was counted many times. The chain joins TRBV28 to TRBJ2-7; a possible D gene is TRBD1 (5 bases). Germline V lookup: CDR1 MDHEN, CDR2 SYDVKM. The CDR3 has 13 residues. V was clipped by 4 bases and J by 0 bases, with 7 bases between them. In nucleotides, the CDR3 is TGTGCCAGCAGTTCAGGGAACTCCTACGAGCAGTACTTC. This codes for CASSSGNSYEQYF.

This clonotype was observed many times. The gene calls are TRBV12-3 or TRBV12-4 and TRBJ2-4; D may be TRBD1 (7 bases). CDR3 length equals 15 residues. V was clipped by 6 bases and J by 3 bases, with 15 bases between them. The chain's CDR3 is CASSAGGTLKNIQYF. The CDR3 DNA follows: TGTGCCAGCAGCGCAGGGGGGACACTCAAAAACATTCAGTACTTC.

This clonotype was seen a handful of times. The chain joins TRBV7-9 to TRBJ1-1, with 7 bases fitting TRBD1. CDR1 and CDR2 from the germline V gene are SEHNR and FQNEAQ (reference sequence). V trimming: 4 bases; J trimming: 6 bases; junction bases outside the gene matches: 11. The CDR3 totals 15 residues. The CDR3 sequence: CASSSETTGRSEAFF. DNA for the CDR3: TGTGCCAGCAGCTCGGAAACGACAGGGAGGTCTGAAGCTTTCTTT.

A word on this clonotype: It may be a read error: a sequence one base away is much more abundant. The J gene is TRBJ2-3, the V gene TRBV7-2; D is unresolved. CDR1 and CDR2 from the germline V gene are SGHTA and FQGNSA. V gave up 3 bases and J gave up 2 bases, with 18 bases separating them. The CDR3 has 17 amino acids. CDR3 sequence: CASSFMTATRLTDTQYF. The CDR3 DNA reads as TGTGCCAGCAGCTTCATGACGGCGACCCGTCTCACAGATACGCAGTATTTT.

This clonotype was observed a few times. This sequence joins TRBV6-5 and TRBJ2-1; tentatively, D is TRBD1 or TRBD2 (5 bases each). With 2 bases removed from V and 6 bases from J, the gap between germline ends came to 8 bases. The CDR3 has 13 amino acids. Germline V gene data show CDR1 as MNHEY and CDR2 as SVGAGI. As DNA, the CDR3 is TGTGCCAGCAGTTACGGGACGGGCAATGAGCAGTTCTTC. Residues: CASSYGTGNEQFF.